This T cell receptor beta chain was profiled in a study of shared clonotypes between healthy human individuals. This clone was counted only a few times. Germline V CDR1 and CDR2: SGHAT, FQNNGV. Trimming removed 5 bases at V and 7 bases at J, with 17 bases between. This CDR3 is 14 amino acids long. Sequenced by immunoSEQ multiplex PCR; TCRdb stores in-frame clones only, minus some. The repertoire consists of around 980,000 clones, with more than 75% occurring once and the leading ten covering 0.5% to 0.65%. Source material: memory CD4+ T cells from PBMCs. The subset denotes: CD45RA-negative fraction. The V call is TRBV11-2, the J call TRBJ1-2, with D perhaps matching TRBD1 (6 bases). This TCR came from a man younger than 30 in good health. Some clones in this sample may be carry-over from other donors' samples. This chain's CDR3 is CASSTTAGVGGYTF. The CDR3 bases are TGTGCCAGCAGCACCACAGCAGGGGTCGGTGGCTACACCTTC.